This T cell receptor beta chain was found in a study of blood T cell repertoires in COVID-19. Across the whole study: Collection of acute and convalescent COVID-19 samples took place in the United States, Italy and Spain. The analysed material was cDNA or gDNA that came from T cells, B-cell-depleted T cells, or PBMCs.

The authors' processing: Estimates of nucleated cell counts were drawn from the amplification of reference gene primers. Only in-frame clones appear in the TCRdb table, and some are missing; sequencing was by immunoSEQ multiplex PCR. V and J calls and clone size are copied from that table; D and trimming were computed from the DNA. The sample lists 140,000 to 150,000 clones, roughly 79% occurring once. The CDR3 covers 14 residues. The germline CDR1 and CDR2 sequences are SGHDT and YYEEEE. V shed 0 bases and J shed 7 bases, with 8 bases lying between them. The chain has TRBV5-6 and TRBJ1-6; D call uncertain. Sequenced sample: peripheral blood. This TCR came from a human donor with acute or convalescent COVID-19. The donor label of this sample is uncertain. The DNA for the CDR3 is TGTGCCAGCAGCTTGGCCCAGGCCAATTCACCCCTCCACTTT. It translates to CASSLAQANSPLHF.